The T cell receptor (beta chain) under discussion was sequenced for a study of sequential checkpoint blockade in melanoma. The table came from immunoSEQ multiplex PCR; TCRdb's copy has only in-frame clones and leaves some out. The data show some 7,900 clones, roughly a quarter seen once. By share, this clone counts as medium-sized. Sample treatment: randomized to nivolumab then ipilimumab (arm A) or the reverse (arm B). V lost 0 bases, J lost 8 bases, and 11 bases lay in between. This CDR3 region has 14 residues. Germline-derived CDR1 and CDR2 are MGHRA and YSYEKL. Here the sequenced sample was tumor tissue (inferred from file names), taken from a patient given nivolumab and ipilimumab in sequence. The chain combines TRBV4-1 with TRBJ2-1, with D possibly being TRBD1 or TRBD2 (6 bases each). The sequence derives from a human donor with melanoma. The CDR3 here is CASSQDGGAYEQFF. The CDR3 DNA is TGCGCCAGCAGCCAAGACGGGGGCGCGTATGAGCAGTTCTTC.